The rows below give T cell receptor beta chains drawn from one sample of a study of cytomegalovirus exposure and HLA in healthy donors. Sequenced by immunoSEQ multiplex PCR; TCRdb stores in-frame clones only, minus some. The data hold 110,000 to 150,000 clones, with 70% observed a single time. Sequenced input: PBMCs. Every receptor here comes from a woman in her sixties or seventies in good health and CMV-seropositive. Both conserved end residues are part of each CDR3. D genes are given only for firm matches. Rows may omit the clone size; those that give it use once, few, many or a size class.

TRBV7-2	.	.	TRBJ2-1	TGTGCCAGCAGCTTAGATGGGCAGTACAATGAGCAGTTCTTC	CASSLDGQYNEQFF
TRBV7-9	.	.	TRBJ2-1	TGTGCCAGCAGCCGTAGGAGTAGCTCCTACAATGAGCAGTTCTTC	CASSRRSSSYNEQFF
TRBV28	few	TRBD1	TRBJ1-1	TGTGCCAGCAGACCCCAGGGGGCGCGCACTGAAGCTTTCTTT	CASRPQGARTEAFF
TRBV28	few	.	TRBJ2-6	TGTGCCAGCACCACCGGGGGGGCCAACGTCCTGACTTTC	CASTTGGANVLTF
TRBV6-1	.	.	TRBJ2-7	TGTGCCAGCAGTGAAGGGACTTTCTACGAGCAGTACTTC	CASSEGTFYEQYF
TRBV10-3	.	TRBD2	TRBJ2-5	TGTGCCATCAGTGGGACTAGCGGGGTTGAAGAGACCCAGTACTTC	CAISGTSGVEETQYF
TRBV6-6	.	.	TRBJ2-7	TGTGCCAGCAGTGGGGCCCCCGGCTCCTACGAGCAGTACTTC	CASSGAPGSYEQYF
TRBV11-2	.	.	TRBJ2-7	TGTGCCAGCAGCTTAGTCCGGGGCTACGAGCAGTACTTC	CASSLVRGYEQYF
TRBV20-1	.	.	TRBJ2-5	TGCAGTGCTAGAAACTCAGAGACCCAGTACTTC	CSARNSETQYF
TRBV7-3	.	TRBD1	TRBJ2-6	TGTGCCAGCAGCTCCCGACAGGGGTTCAGCTCTGGGGCCAACGTCCTGACTTTC	CASSSRQGFSSGANVLTF
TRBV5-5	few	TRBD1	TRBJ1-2	TGTGCCAGCAGCTTTGGTAGTGACAGGGGGCGAATGGACTATGGCTACACCTTC	CASSFGSDRGRMDYGYTF
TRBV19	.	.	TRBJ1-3	TGTGCCAGTACCCGTTCTGGAAACACCATATATTTT	CASTRSGNTIYF
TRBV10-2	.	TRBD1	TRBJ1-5	TGCGCCAGCAGGGGGACAGGGAATAATCAGCCCCAGCATTTT	CASRGTGNNQPQHF
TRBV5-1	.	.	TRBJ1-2	TGCGCCAGCAGCTTGGACCGACTATTTAACTATGGCTACACCTTC	CASSLDRLFNYGYTF
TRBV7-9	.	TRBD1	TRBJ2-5	TGTGCCAGCAGCTCAGACCCCAGGGGGCAAGAGACCCAGTACTTC	CASSSDPRGQETQYF
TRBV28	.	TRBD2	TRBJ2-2	TGTGCCAGCCGTAGCGGGTCGAACACCGGGGAGCTGTTTTTT	CASRSGSNTGELFF
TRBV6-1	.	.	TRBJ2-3	TGTGCCAGCAGTGAGGGCGGGGGCACAGATACGCAGTATTTT	CASSEGGGTDTQYF
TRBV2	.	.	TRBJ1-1	TGTGCCAGCAGTGAACCTTCGAACACTGAAGCTTTCTTT	CASSEPSNTEAFF
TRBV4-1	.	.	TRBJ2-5	TGCGCCAGCAGCCAGACAGGACAAGAGACCCAGTACTTC	CASSQTGQETQYF
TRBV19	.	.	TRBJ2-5	TGTGCCAGTAGTATAGATCTTGTCGGCAGAGGAGAGACCCAGTACTTC	CASSIDLVGRGETQYF
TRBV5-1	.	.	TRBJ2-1	TGCGCCAGCAGCCGGGACTCCCTGGAGGGGCAGTTCTTC	CASSRDSLEGQFF
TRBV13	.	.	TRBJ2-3	TGTGCCAGCAGCTTAGGAGCAGGGGGCACAGATACGCAGTATTTT	CASSLGAGGTDTQYF
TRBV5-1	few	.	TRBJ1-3	TGCGCCAGCAGCTTGGCAGGGATTGATTCTGGAAACACCATATATTTT	CASSLAGIDSGNTIYF
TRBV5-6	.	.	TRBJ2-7	TGTGCCAGCAGCCCACTTGGGGCAGCCACCTACGAGCAGTACTTC	CASSPLGAATYEQYF
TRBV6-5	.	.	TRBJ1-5	TGTGCCAGCAGTTCGGGACAAGGGCAGCCCCAGCATTTT	CASSSGQGQPQHF
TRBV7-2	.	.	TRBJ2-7	TGTGCCAGCAGCCTGGGGCTGATCTACGAGCAGTACTTC	CASSLGLIYEQYF
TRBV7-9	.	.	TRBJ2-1	TGTGCCAGCAGCGGAGGGGGGACTACCTACAATGAGCAGTTCTTC	CASSGGGTTYNEQFF
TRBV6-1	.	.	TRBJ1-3	TGTGCCAGCAGTGAGCCGGTAACTGGAAACACCATATATTTT	CASSEPVTGNTIYF
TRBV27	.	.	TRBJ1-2	TGTGCCAGCAGTTTGCAGGGAAACTATGGCTACACCTTC	CASSLQGNYGYTF
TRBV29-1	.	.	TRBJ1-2	TGCAGCGCCGTGGGGGGGCGCGGCTATGGCTACACCTTC	CSAVGGRGYGYTF
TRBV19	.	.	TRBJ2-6	TGTGCCAGTAGTACGACAGGCCCTGGGGCCAACGTCCTGACTTTC	CASSTTGPGANVLTF
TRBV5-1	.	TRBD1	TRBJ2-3	TGCGCCAGCAGCCCGCCCGACGGACAGGGTAGCACAGATACGCAGTATTTT	CASSPPDGQGSTDTQYF
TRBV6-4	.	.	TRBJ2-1	TGTGCCAGCAGTGATGAGGGGGACTCCTACAATGAGCAGTTCTTC	CASSDEGDSYNEQFF
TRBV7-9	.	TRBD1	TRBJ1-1	TGTGCCAGCAGCCCGTGGGGACAGCACACTGAAGCTTTCTTT	CASSPWGQHTEAFF
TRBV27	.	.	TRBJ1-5	TGTGCCAGGAGGGTCGGGCCCCAGCATTTT	CARRVGPQHF
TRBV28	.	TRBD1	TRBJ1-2	TGTGCCAGCAGCGCGGGACAGGGGTACTATGGCTACACCTTC	CASSAGQGYYGYTF
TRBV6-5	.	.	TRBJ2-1	TGTGCCAGCAGTTACGAGTGGCGAGCGTTTGACAATGAGCAGTTCTTC	CASSYEWRAFDNEQFF
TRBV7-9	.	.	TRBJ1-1	TGTGCCAGCAGCTCGCAGCTGGACAGCCAAGAAGCTTTCTTT	CASSSQLDSQEAFF
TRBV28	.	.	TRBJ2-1	TGTGCCAGCAGTTTCGGGTTTGGCCGTCGGAATGAGCAGTTCTTC	CASSFGFGRRNEQFF
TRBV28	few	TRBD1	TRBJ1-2	TGTGCCAGCAGCACCGGGACAGGGCCCTATGGCTACACCTTC	CASSTGTGPYGYTF
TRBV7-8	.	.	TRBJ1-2	TGTGCCAGCAGCTTAAATGAAGGGGGCTATGGCTACACCTTC	CASSLNEGGYGYTF
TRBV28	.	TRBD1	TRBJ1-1	TGTGCCAGCAGCCGGACAGGGATTGAAGCTTTCTTT	CASSRTGIEAFF
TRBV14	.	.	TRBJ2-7	TGTGCCAGCAGCCAAGTAGGCAGGGATTCCTACGAGCAGTACTTC	CASSQVGRDSYEQYF
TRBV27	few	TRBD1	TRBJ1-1	TGTGCCAGCAGTTTATACGGACAGGGGGTGTCTGAAGCTTTCTTT	CASSLYGQGVSEAFF
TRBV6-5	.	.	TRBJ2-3	TGTGCCAGCAGTTACTACGGGACTAGCACAGATACGCAGTATTTT	CASSYYGTSTDTQYF
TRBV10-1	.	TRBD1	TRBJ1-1	TGCGCCAGCAGACAGGGGAAGAACACTGAAGCTTTCTTT	CASRQGKNTEAFF
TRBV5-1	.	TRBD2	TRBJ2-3	TGCGCCAGCAGCGCGGGACTAGCGGGAGGCGGCACAGATACGCAGTATTTT	CASSAGLAGGGTDTQYF
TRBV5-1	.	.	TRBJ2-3	TGCGCCAGCAGCTTGGATCCTAGCACAGATACGCAGTATTTT	CASSLDPSTDTQYF
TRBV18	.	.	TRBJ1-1	TGTGCCAGCTCACCAGCAGTCCTTTACCCTGAAGCTTTCTTT	CASSPAVLYPEAFF
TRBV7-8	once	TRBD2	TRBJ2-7	TGTGCCAGCAGCTTTAACACGGGAGGACCGCTCGAGCAGTACTTC	CASSFNTGGPLEQYF
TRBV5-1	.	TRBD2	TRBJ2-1	TGCGCCAGCAGCCCCCCGACTAGCGGGTACTCGGATGAGCAGTTCTTC	CASSPPTSGYSDEQFF
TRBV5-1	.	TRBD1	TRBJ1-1	TGCGCCAGCAGCTCAGGACAGGGCCGGAGCGGGGATGAAGCTTTCTTT	CASSSGQGRSGDEAFF
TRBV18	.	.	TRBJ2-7	TGTGCCAGCTCACCGTTGGGCCAGATCTACGAGCAGTACTTC	CASSPLGQIYEQYF